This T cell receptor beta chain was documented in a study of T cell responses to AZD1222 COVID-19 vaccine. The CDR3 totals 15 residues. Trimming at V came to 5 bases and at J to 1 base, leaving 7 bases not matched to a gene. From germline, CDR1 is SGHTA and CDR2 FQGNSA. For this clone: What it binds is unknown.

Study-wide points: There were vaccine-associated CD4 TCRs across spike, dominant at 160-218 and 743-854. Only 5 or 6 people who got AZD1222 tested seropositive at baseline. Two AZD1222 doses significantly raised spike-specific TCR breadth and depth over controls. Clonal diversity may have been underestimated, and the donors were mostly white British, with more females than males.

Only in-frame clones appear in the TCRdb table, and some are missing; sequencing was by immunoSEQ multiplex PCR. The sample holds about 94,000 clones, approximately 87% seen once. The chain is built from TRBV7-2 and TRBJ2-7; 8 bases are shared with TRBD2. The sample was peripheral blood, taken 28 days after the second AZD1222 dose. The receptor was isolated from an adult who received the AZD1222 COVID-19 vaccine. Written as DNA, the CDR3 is TGTGCCAGCAGCCCCTCGGGGGGGCGGTCCTACGAGCAGTACTTC. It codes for CASSPSGGRSYEQYF.